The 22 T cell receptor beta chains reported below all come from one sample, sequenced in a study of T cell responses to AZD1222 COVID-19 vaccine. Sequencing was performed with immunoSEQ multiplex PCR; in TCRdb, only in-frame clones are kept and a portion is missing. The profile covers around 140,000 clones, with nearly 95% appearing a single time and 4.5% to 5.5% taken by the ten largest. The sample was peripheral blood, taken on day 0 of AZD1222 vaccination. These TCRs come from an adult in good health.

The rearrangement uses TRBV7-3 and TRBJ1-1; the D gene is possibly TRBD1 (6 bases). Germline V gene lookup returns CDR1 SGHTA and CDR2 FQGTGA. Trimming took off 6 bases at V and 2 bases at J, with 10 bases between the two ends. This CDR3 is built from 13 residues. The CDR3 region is CASRVDSNTEAFF. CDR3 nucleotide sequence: TGTGCCAGCAGGGTGGACAGTAACACTGAAGCTTTCTTT.

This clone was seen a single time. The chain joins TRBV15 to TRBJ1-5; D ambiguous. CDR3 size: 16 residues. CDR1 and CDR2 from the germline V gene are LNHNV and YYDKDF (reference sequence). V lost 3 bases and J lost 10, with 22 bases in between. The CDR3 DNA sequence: TGTGCCACCAGCAGGGACCCGGGCCCCGCGGTGTCCCCCCAGCATTTT. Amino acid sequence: CATSRDPGPAVSPQHF.

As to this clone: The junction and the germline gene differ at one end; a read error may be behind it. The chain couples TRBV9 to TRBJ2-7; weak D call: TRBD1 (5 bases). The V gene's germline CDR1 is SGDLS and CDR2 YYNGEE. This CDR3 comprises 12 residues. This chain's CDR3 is CASSAGSSEQYF. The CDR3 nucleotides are TGTGCCAGCAGCGCAGGGTCCTCCGAGCAGTACTTC.

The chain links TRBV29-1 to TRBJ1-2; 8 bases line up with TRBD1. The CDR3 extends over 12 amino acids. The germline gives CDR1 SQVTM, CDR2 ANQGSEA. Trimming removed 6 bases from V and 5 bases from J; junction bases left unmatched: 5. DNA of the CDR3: TGCAGCGTGGGGACAGGAACTTATGGCTACACCTTC. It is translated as CSVGTGTYGYTF.

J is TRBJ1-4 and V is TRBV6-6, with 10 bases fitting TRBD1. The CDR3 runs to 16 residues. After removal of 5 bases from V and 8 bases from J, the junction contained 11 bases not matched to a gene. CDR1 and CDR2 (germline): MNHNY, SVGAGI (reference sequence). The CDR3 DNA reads TGTGCCAGCAGTCGAATCCACCGGGACAGGGGCGAAAAACTGTTTTTT. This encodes CASSRIHRDRGEKLFF.

CDR3 coding DNA: TGTGCCAGCAGGCCAAGTGCTACTAATGAAAAACTGTTTTTT. Translated: CASRPSATNEKLFF. The chain is built from TRBV2 and TRBJ1-4, with no clear D. Germline V gene lookup returns CDR1 SNHLY and CDR2 FYNNEI. Trimming shortened V by 6 bases and J by 2 bases, and 10 bases separated the two germline ends. This CDR3 is built from 14 residues.

CDR3 nucleotides: TGTGCCTGGAGTGTTAAGGGGGGCAAAAACATTCAGTACTTC. It encodes CAWSVKGGKNIQYF. J is TRBJ2-4 and V is TRBV30; D could derive from TRBD1 or TRBD2 (6 bases each). The CDR3 has 14 residues. The germline V and J ends were trimmed by 0 bases and 3 bases, with 9 bases remaining between them. Germline CDR1 reads GTSNPN; CDR2 reads SVGIG (reference sequence).

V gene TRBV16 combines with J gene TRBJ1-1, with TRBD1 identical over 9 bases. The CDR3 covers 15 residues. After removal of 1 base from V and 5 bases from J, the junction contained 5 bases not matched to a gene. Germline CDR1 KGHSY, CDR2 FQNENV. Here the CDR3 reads CASSQFGTGRTEAFF. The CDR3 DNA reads TGTGCCAGCAGCCAATTCGGGACAGGGAGGACTGAAGCTTTCTTT.

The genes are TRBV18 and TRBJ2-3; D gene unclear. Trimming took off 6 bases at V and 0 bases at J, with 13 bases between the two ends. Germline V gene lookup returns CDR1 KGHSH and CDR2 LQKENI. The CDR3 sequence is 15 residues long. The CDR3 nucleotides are TGTGCCAGCTCCAACAGTGGAGCTAGCACAGATACGCAGTATTTT. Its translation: CASSNSGASTDTQYF.

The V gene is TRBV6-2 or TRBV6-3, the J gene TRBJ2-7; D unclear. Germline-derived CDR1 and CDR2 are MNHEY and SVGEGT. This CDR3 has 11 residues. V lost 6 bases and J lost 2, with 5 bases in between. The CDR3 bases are TGTGCCAGCAGCATAACCTACGAGCAGTACTTC. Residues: CASSITYEQYF.

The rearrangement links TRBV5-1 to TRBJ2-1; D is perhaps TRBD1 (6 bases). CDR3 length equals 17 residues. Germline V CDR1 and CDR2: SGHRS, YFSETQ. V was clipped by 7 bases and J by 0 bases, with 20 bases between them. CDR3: CASRTPDRYGSYNEQFF. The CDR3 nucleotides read TGCGCCAGCCGCACTCCAGACAGGTACGGCTCCTACAATGAGCAGTTCTTC.

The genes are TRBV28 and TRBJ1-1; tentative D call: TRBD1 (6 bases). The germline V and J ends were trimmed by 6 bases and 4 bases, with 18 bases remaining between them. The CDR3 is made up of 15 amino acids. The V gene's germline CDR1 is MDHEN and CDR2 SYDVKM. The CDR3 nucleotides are TGTGCCAGCAGCCCCGGGGGCAGGGAGGCCACTGAAGCTTTCTTT. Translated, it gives CASSPGGREATEAFF.

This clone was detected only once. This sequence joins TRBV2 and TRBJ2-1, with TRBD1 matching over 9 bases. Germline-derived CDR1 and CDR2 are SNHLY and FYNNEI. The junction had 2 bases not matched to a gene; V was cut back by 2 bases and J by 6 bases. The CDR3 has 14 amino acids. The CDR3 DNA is TGTGCCAGCAGTGAACGACAGGGGGTCAATGAGCAGTTCTTC. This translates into CASSERQGVNEQFF. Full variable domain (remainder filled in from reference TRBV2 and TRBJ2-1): EPEVTQTPSHQVTQMGQEVILRCVPISNHLYFYWYRQILGQKVEFLVSFYNNEISEKSEIFDDQFSVERPDGSNFTLKIRSTKLEDSAMYFCASSERQGVNEQFFGPGTRLTVL.

The CDR3 loop is CASLVGGQDQPQHF. The CDR3 nucleotides are TGTGCCAGCTTGGTAGGGGGGCAAGATCAGCCCCAGCATTTT. This sequence joins TRBV28 and TRBJ1-5, with TRBD1 as a possible D gene (6 bases). Germline V gene data show CDR1 as MDHEN and CDR2 as SYDVKM. Trimming took 8 bases from V and 5 from J, leaving 16 bases between them. The CDR3 length is 14 residues.

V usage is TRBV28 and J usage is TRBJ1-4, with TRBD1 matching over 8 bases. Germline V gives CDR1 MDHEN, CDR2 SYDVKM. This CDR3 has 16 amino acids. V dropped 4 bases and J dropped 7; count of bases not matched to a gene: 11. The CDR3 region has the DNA TGTGCCAGCAGTTGGACAGGGCTCGGGTCTCCTGAAAAACTGTTTTTT. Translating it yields CASSWTGLGSPEKLFF.

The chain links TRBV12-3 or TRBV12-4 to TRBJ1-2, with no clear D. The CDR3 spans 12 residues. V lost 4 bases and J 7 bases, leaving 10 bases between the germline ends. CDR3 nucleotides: TGTGCCAGCAGTTCGGTCCATTCTGGCTACACCTTC. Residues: CASSSVHSGYTF.

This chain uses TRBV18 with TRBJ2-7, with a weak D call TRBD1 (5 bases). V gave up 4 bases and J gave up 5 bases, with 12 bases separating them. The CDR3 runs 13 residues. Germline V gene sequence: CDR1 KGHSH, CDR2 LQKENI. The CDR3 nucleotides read TGTGCCAGCTCACTCGGACCGACAGACGAGCAGTACTTC. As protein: CASSLGPTDEQYF.

The CDR3 DNA follows: TGTGCCAGCAGCCCGGACAGTGTCTATGGCTACACCTTC. Its protein product is CASSPDSVYGYTF. The chain has TRBV9 and TRBJ1-2, with D possibly matching TRBD1 (6 bases). This CDR3 has 13 amino acids. Trimming took 4 bases from V and 4 from J, leaving 11 bases between them. The V gene's germline CDR1 is SGDLS and CDR2 YYNGEE.

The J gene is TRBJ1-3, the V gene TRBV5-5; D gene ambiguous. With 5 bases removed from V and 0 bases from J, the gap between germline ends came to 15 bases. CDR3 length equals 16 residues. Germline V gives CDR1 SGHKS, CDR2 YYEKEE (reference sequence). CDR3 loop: CASRPGGGNSGNTIYF. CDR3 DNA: TGTGCCAGCAGACCCGGTGGCGGAAACTCTGGAAACACCATATATTTT.

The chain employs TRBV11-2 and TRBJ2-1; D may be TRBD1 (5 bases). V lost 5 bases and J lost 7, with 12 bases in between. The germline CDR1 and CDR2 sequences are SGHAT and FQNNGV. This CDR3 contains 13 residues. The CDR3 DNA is TGTGCCAGCAGCCCGGTCCCAGGGAATGAGCAGTTCTTC. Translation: CASSPVPGNEQFF.

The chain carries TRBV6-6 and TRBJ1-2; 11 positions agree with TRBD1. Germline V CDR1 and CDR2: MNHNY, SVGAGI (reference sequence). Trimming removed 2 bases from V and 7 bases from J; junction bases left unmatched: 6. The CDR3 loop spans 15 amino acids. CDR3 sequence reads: CASSYTGQGAPGYTF. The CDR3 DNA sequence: TGTGCCAGCAGTTACACCGGACAGGGGGCGCCTGGCTACACCTTC.

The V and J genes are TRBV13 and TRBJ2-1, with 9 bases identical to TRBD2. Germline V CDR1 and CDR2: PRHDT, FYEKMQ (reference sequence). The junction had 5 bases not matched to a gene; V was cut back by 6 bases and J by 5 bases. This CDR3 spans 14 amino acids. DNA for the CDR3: TGTGCCAGCAGACGAGCGGGAGGAAACAATGAGCAGTTCTTC. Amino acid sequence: CASRRAGGNNEQFF.